This entry lists 3 T cell receptor beta chains sequenced from one sample in a study of blood T cell repertoires in COVID-19. Assay: immunoSEQ multiplex PCR; the TCRdb copy retains only in-frame clones and omits some. The table includes approximately 390,000 clones, around 87% detected once. Material for sequencing was peripheral blood. The receptors here all came from a woman aged 60-75 years with COVID-19, enrolled during active disease.

This rearrangement joins TRBV7-3 to TRBJ2-2; 9 bases map to TRBD1. The CDR3 runs to 16 residues. The J segment lost 6 bases and the V segment lost 8 bases, leaving 13 bases of the junction unmatched. Germline CDR1 reads SGHTA; CDR2 reads FQGTGA. CDR3 sequence (DNA): TGTGCCAGCGGTCACAGGGGGCTGGGTTCTGCCGGGGAGCTGTTTTTT. Translation gives CASGHRGLGSAGELFF.

This chain links TRBV2 with TRBJ1-2; tentatively, D is TRBD1 (6 bases). This CDR3 is 14 amino acids long. V lost 5 bases to trimming and J lost 6 bases, with 16 bases between them. From germline, CDR1 is SNHLY and CDR2 FYNNEI. CDR3 DNA: TGTGCCAGCAGTAATGCCAGGGGCGCCGATGGCTACACCTTC. It is translated as CASSNARGADGYTF. Together with reference TRBV2 and TRBJ1-2, the CDR3 gives the full variable domain: EPEVTQTPSHQVTQMGQEVILRCVPISNHLYFYWYRQILGQKVEFLVSFYNNEISEKSEIFDDQFSVERPDGSNFTLKIRSTKLEDSAMYFCASSNARGADGYTFGSGTRLTVV.

The chain is built from TRBV11-2 and TRBJ1-2; D might be TRBD1 (6 bases). This CDR3 is built from 16 residues. V lost 2 bases, J lost 0 bases, and 13 bases lay in between. Germline CDR1 SGHAT, CDR2 FQNNGV. This CDR3 reads CASSLLGGATNYGYTF. CDR3 in DNA: TGTGCCAGCAGCTTACTTGGGGGGGCCACTAACTATGGCTACACCTTC.